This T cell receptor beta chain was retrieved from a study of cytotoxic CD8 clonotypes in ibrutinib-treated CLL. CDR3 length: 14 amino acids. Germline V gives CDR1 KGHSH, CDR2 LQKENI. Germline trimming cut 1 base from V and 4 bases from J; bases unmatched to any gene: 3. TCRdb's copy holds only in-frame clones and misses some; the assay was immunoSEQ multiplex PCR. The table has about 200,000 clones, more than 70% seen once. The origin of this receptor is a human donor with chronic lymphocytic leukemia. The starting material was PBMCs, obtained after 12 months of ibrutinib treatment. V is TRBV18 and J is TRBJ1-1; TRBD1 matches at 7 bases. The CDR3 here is CASSPRGGGTEAFF. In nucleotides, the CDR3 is TGTGCCAGCTCACCACGAGGGGGCGGCACTGAAGCTTTCTTT. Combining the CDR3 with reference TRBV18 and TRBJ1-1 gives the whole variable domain NAGVMQNPRHLVRRRGQEARLRCSPMKGHSHVYWYRQLPEEGLKFMVYLQKENIIDESGMPKERFSAEFPKEGPSILRIQQVVRGDSAAYFCASSPRGGGTEAFFGQGTRLTVV.